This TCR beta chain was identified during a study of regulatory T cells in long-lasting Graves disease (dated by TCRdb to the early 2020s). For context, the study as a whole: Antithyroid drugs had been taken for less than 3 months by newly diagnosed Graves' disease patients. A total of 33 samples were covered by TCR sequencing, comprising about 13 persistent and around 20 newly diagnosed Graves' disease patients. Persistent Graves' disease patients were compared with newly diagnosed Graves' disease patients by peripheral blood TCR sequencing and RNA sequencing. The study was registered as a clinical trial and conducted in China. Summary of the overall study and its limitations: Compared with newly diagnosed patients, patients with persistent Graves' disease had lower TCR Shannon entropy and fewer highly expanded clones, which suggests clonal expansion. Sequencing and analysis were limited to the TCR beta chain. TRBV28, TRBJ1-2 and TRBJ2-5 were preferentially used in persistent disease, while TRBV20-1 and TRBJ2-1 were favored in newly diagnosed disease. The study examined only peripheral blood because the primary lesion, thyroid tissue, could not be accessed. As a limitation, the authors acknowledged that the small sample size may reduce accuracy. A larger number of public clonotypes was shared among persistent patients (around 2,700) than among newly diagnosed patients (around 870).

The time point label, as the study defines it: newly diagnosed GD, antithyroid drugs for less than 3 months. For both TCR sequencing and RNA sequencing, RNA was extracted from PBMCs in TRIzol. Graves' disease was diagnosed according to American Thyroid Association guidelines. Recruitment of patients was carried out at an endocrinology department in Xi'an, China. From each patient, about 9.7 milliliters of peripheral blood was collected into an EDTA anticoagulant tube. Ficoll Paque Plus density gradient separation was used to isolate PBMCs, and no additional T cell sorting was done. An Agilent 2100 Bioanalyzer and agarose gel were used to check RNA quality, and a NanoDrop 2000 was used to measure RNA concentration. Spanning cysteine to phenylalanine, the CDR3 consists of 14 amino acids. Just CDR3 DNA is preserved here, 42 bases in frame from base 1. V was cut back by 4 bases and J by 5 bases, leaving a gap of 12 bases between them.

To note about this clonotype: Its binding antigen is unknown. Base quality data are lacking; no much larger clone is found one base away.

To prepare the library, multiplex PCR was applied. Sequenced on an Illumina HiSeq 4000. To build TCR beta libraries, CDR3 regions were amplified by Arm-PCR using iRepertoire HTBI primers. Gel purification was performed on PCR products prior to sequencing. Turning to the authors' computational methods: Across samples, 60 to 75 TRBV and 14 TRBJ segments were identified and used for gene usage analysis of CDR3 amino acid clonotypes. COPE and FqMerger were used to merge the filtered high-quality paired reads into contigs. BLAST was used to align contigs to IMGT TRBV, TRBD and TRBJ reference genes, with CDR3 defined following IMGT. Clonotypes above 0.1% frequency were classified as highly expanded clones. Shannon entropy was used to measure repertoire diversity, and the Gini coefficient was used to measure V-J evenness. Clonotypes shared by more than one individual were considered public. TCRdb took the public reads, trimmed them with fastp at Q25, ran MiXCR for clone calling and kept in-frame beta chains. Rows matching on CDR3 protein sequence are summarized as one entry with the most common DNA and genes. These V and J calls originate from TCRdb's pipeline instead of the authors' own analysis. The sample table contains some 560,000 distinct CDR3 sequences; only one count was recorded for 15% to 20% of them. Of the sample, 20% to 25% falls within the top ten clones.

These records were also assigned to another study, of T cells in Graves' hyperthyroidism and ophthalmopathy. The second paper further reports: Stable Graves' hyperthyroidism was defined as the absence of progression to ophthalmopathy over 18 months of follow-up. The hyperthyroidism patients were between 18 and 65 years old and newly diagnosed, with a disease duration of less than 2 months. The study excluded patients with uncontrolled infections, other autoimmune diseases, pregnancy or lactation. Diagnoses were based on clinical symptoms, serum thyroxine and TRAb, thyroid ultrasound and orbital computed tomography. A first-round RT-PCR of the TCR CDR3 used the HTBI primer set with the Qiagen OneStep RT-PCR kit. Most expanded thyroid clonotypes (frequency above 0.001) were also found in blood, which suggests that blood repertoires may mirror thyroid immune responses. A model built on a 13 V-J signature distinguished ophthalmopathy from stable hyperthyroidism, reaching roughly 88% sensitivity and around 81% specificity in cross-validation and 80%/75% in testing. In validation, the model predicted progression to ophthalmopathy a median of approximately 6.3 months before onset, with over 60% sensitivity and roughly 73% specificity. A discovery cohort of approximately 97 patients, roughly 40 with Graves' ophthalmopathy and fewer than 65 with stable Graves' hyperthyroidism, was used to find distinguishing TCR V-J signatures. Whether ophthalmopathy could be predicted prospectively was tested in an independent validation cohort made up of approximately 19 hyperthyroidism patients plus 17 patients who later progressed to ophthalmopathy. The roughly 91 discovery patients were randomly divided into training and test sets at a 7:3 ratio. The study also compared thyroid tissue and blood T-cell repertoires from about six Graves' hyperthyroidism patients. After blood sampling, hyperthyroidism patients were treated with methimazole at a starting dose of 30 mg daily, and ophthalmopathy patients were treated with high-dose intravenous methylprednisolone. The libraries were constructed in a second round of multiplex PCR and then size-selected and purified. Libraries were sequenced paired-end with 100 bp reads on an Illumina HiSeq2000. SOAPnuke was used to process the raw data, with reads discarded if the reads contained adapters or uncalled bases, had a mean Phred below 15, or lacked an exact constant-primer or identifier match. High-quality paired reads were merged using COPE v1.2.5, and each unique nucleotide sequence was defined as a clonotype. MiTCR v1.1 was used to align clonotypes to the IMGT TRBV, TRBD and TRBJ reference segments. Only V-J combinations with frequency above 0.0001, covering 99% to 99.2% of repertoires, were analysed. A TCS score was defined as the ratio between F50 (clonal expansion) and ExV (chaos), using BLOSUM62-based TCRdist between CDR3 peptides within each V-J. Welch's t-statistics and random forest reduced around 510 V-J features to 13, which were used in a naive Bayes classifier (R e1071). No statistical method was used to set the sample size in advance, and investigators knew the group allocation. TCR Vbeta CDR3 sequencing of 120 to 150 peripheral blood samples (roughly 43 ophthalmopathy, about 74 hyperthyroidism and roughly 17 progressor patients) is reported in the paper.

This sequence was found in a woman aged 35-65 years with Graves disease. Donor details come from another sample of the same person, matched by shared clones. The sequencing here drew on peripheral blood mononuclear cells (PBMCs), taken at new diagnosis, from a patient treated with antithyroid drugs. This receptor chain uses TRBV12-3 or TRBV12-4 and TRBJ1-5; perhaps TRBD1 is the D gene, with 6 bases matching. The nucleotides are TGTGCCAGCAGTTGGTGGGGGGCGGATCAGCCCCAGCATTTT. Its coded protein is CASSWWGADQPQHF.